A single sample is the source of the 10 T cell receptor beta chains below, sequenced in a study of T cells in Graves' hyperthyroidism and ophthalmopathy. TCR beta CDR3 regions were amplified from RNA transcripts. A set of HTBI primers served as the primers for a first-round RT-PCR of the TCR CDR3. TCRdb itself ran the multiplex PCR reads through MiXCR, one entry per CDR3 protein. The repertoire consists of fewer than 850,000 distinct CDR3 sequences, with 15% to 20% occurring once and the leading ten covering around 15%. Sequencing was performed on blood. Receptors were obtained from a man between 50 and 59 years old with Graves' hyperthyroidism.

This clonotype was seen ten or more times. The chain carries TRBV11-2 and TRBJ2-2; 8 bases fit TRBD1. V lost 4 bases and J lost 5; bases outside the gene matches: 9. The CDR3 sequence is 16 residues long. Germline CDR1 SGHAT, CDR2 FQNNGV. For the CDR3, the DNA is TGTGCCAGCAGCTCCGTCAGGGGGCAGAGGACCGGGGAGCTGTTTTTT. Translating it yields CASSSVRGQRTGELFF.

The genes are TRBV7-9 and TRBJ2-5; 13 bases map to TRBD2. The CDR3 is 17 amino acids. Germline V gene sequence: CDR1 SEHNR, CDR2 FQNEAQ (reference sequence). Germline trimming cut 5 bases from V and 5 bases from J; bases unmatched to any gene: 11. In nucleotides, the CDR3 is TGTGCCAGCAGCGGACTAGCGGGAGAGGAGGGGGTTGAGACCCAGTACTTC. As protein: CASSGLAGEEGVETQYF. Filled out from reference TRBV7-9 and TRBJ2-5, the complete variable domain reads DTGVSQNPRHKITKRGQNVTFRCDPISEHNRLYWYRQTLGQGPEFLTYFQNEAQLEKSRLLSDRFSAERPKGSFSTLEIQRTEQGDSAMYLCASSGLAGEEGVETQYFGPGTRLLVL.

This clonotype was seen ten or more times. V is TRBV2 and J is TRBJ1-1; D not certain. The germline gives CDR1 SNHLY, CDR2 FYNNEI. Trimming removed 6 bases from V and 1 base from J, with 0 bases in between. There are 10 residues in the CDR3. The CDR3 DNA is TGTGCCAGCAGGAACACTGAAGCTTTCTTT. Its protein is CASRNTEAFF.

This clonotype was detected ten times or more. The chain joins TRBV28 to TRBJ2-3, with 13 nucleotides matching TRBD2. The V gene end was trimmed by 9 bases and the J gene end by 1 base; junction bases not matched to a gene: 4. Germline CDR1 reads MDHEN; CDR2 reads SYDVKM. The CDR3 is made up of 15 amino acids. The CDR3, as DNA: TGTGCCAGTAGGACTAGCGGGAGCGGCACAGATACGCAGTATTTT. As protein: CASRTSGSGTDTQYF.

The CDR3 is CASSPWGMNTEAFF. The CDR3 nucleotides read TGTGCCAGCTCACCCTGGGGGATGAACACTGAAGCTTTCTTT. The chain employs TRBV18 and TRBJ1-1, with D possibly being TRBD1 (5 bases). CDR3 length: 14 amino acids. With 3 bases removed from V and 0 bases from J, the gap between germline ends came to 8 bases. Germline loops: CDR1 KGHSH, CDR2 LQKENI.

This clonotype was counted ten times or more. The chain links TRBV28 to TRBJ2-7, with D possibly being TRBD1 or TRBD2 (5 bases each). Germline V gives CDR1 MDHEN, CDR2 SYDVKM. The CDR3 extends over 14 amino acids. Trimming stripped 6 bases from V and 3 bases from J, with 15 bases between. For the CDR3, the DNA is TGTGCCAGCAGCCGAGCCGGGACGGTCTACGAGCAGTACTTC. This encodes CASSRAGTVYEQYF.

This chain links TRBV11-2 with TRBJ1-5; D is ambiguous. The germline CDR1 and CDR2 sequences are SGHAT and FQNNGV. V was clipped by 2 bases and J by 0 bases, with 11 bases between them. This CDR3 region has 16 residues. The CDR3 DNA follows: TGTGCCAGCAGCTTATCCGGGTTGTATAGCAATCAGCCCCAGCATTTT. Translation gives CASSLSGLYSNQPQHF. The variable domain in full, with the rest retrieved from reference TRBV11-2 and TRBJ1-5, is EAGVAQSPRYKIIEKRQSVAFWCNPISGHATLYWYQQILGQGPKLLIQFQNNGVVDDSQLPKDRFSAERLKGVDSTLKIQPAKLEDSAVYLCASSLSGLYSNQPQHFGDGTRLSIL.

The sample holds many counts of this clonotype. The V gene is TRBV7-9, the J gene TRBJ2-5; D possibly corresponds to TRBD1 (5 bases). V lost 8 bases and J 1 base, leaving 14 bases between the germline ends. This CDR3 comprises 14 residues. Germline V gene lookup returns CDR1 SEHNR and CDR2 FQNEAQ (reference sequence). The CDR3 loop reads CASSRAGFQETQYF. CDR3 sequence (DNA): TGTGCCAGCTCACGAGCAGGGTTCCAAGAGACCCAGTACTTC. Together with reference TRBV7-9 and TRBJ2-5, the CDR3 gives the full variable domain: DTGVSQNPRHKITKRGQNVTFRCDPISEHNRLYWYRQTLGQGPEFLTYFQNEAQLEKSRLLSDRFSAERPKGSFSTLEIQRTEQGDSAMYLCASSRAGFQETQYFGPGTRLLVL.

V is TRBV12-5 and J is TRBJ1-6, with D possibly TRBD1 on 6 matching bases. The CDR3 runs 14 residues. V was pared by 7 bases and J by 8 bases, with 15 bases between. Per the germline V gene, CDR1 is LGHNT and CDR2 is FRNRAP. The CDR3: CASAFSGGHSPLHF. The CDR3 DNA is TGTGCTAGTGCCTTTAGCGGGGGGCATTCACCCCTCCACTTT. The entire variable domain, with the rest obtained from reference TRBV12-5 and TRBJ1-6, is as follows: DARVTQTPRHKVTEMGQEVTMRCQPILGHNTVFWYRQTMMQGLELLAYFRNRAPLDDSGMPKDRFSAEMPDATLATLKIQPSEPRDSAVYFCASAFSGGHSPLHFGNGTRLTVT.

This clonotype appeared many times. This chain uses TRBV5-1 with TRBJ1-1; D might be TRBD1 (5 bases). V shed 4 bases and J shed 4 bases, with 14 bases lying between them. The CDR3 consists of 14 residues. The germline V gene has CDR1 SGHRS and CDR2 YFSETQ. CDR3 in DNA: TGCGCCAGCAGCGGACTGGGGGGTACCACTGAAGCTTTCTTT. Translating gives CASSGLGGTTEAFF.